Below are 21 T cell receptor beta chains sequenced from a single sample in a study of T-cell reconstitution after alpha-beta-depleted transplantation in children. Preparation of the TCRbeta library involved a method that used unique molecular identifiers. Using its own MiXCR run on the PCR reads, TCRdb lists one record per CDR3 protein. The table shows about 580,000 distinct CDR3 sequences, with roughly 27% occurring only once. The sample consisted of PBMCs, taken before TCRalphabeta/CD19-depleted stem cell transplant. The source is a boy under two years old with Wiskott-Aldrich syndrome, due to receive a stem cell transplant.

This CDR3 is CASSSRGLVYGYTF. CDR3 DNA: TGTGCCAGCAGTTCCAGGGGGCTTGTGTATGGCTACACCTTC. The chain links TRBV6-5 to TRBJ1-2, with 8 bases lining up with TRBD1. The CDR3 covers 14 residues. The germline gives CDR1 MNHEY, CDR2 SVGAGI. The junction had 6 bases not matched to a gene; V was cut back by 4 bases and J by 5 bases.

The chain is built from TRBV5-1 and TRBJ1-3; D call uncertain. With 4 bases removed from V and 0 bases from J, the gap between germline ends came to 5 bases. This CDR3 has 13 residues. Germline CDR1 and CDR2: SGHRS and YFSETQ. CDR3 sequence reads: CASSGISGNTIYF. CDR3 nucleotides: TGCGCCAGCAGCGGGATCTCTGGAAACACCATATATTTT.

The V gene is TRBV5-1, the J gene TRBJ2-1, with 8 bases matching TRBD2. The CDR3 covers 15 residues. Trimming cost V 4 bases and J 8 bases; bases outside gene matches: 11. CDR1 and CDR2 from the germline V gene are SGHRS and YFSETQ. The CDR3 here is CASSRLTGGSDEQFF. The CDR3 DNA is TGCGCCAGCAGCAGACTGACGGGAGGGTCCGATGAGCAGTTCTTC.

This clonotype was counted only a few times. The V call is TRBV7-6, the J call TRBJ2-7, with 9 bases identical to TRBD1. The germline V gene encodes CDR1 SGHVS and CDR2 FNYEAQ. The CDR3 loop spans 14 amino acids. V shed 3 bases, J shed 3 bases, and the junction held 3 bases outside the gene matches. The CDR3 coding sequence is TGTGCCAGCAGCTTCCGGGACAGGGACTACGAGCAGTACTTC. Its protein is CASSFRDRDYEQYF.

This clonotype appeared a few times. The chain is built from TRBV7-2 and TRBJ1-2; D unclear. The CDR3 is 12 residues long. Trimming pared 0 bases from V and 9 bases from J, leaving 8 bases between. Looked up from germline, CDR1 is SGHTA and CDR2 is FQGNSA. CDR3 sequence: CASSLAGVRYTF. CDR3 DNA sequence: TGTGCCAGCAGCTTAGCCGGGGTTCGCTACACCTTC.

This CDR3 is CASSVDGGAYNEQFF. The DNA of the CDR3 is TGTGCCAGCAGCGTAGATGGAGGGGCCTACAATGAGCAGTTCTTC. This chain uses TRBV9 with TRBJ2-1, with D possibly being TRBD2 (6 bases). With 0 bases removed from V and 2 bases from J, the gap between germline ends came to 9 bases. The CDR3 sequence is 15 residues long. From germline, CDR1 is SGDLS and CDR2 YYNGEE.

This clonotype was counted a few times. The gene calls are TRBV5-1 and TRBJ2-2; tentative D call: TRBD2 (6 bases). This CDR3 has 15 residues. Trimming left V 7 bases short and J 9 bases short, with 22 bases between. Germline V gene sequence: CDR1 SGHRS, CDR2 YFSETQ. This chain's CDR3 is CASGLRASVGRELFF. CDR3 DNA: TGCGCCAGCGGACTACGGGCTTCGGTGGGCCGGGAGCTGTTTTTT.

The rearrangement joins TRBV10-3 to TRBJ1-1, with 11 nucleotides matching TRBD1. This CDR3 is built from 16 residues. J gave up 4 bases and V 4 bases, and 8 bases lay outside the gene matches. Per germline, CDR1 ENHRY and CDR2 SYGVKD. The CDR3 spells CAISVLGDRGGTEAFF. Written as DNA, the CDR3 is TGTGCCATCAGTGTCCTAGGGGACAGGGGGGGCACTGAAGCTTTCTTT.

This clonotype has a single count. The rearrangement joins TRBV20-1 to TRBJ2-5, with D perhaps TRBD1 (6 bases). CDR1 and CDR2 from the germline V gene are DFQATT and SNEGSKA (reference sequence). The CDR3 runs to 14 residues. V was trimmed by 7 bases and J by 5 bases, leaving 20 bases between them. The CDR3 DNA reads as TGCAGTGGCGAGGTATCGCTAAGGGGGGAGACCCAGTACTTC. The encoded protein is CSGEVSLRGETQYF.

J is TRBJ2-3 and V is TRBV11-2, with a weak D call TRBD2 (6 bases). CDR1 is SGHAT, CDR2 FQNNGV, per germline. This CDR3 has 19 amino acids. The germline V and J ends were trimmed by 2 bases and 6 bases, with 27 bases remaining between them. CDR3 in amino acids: CASSLRWSSGQSYGDTQYF. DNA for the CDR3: TGTGCCAGCAGCTTAAGATGGTCCAGCGGGCAGAGTTATGGCGATACGCAGTATTTT.

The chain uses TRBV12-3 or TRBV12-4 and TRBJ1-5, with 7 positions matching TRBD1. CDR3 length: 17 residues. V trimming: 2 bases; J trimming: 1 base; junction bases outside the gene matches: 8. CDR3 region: CASSLRQGSGSNQPQHF. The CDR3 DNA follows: TGTGCCAGCAGTTTAAGACAGGGTAGTGGCAGCAATCAGCCCCAGCATTTT.

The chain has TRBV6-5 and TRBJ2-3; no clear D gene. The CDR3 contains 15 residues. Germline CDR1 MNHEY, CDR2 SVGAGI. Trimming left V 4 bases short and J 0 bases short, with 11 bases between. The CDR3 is CASSLTVSSTDTQYF. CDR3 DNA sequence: TGTGCCAGCAGTTTGACGGTCTCTAGCACAGATACGCAGTATTTT.

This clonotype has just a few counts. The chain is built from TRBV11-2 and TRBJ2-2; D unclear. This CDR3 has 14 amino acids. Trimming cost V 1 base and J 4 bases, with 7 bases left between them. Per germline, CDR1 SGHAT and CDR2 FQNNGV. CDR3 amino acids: CASSLARATGELFF. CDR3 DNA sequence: TGTGCCAGCAGCTTAGCTCGGGCCACCGGGGAGCTGTTTTTT.

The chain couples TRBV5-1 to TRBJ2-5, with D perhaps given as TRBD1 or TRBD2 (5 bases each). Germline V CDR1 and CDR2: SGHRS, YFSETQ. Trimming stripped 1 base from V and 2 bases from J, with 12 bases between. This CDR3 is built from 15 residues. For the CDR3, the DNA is TGCGCCAGCAGCTTGTTGTCGTGGGGGCAAGAGACCCAGTACTTC. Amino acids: CASSLLSWGQETQYF.

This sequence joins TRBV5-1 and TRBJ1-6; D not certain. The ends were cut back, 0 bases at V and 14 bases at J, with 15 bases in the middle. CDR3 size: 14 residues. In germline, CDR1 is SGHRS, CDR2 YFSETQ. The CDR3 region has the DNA TGCGCCAGCAGCTTGGACGGACGGCCATTCACCCTCCACTTT. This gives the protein CASSLDGRPFTLHF.

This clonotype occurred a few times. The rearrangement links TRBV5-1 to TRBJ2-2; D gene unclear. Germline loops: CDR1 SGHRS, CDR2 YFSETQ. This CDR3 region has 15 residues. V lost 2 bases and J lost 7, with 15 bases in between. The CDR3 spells CASSLGNLRSGELFF. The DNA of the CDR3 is TGCGCCAGCAGCTTAGGTAACCTGAGAAGCGGGGAGCTGTTTTTT. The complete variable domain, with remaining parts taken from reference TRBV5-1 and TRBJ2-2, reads KAGVTQTPRYLIKTRGQQVTLSCSPISGHRSVSWYQQTPGQGLQFLFEYFSETQRNKGNFPGRFSGRQFSNSRSEMNVSTLELGDSALYLCASSLGNLRSGELFFGEGSRLTVL.

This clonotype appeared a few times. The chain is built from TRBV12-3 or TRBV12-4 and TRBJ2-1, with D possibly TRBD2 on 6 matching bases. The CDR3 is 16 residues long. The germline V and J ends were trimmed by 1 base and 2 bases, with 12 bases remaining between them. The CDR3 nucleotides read TGTGCCAGCAGTTTAGACGGGAGCCCCGCCTACAATGAGCAGTTCTTC. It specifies CASSLDGSPAYNEQFF.

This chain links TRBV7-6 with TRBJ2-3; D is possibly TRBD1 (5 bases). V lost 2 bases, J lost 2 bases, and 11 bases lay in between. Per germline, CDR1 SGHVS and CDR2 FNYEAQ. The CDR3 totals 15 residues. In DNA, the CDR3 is TGTGCCAGCAGCTTACGGACAAGCGTCACAGATACGCAGTATTTT. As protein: CASSLRTSVTDTQYF.

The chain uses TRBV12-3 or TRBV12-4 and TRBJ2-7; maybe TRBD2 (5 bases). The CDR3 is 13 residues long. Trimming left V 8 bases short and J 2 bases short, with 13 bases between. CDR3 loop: CASGKSGAYEQYF. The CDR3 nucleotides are TGTGCCAGCGGAAAAAGCGGAGCCTACGAGCAGTACTTC.

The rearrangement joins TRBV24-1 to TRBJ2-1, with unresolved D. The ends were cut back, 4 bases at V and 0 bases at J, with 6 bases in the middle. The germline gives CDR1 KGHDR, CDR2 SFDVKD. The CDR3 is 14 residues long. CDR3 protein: CATSDSSSYNEQFF. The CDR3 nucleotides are TGTGCCACCAGTGACTCTAGCTCCTACAATGAGCAGTTCTTC.

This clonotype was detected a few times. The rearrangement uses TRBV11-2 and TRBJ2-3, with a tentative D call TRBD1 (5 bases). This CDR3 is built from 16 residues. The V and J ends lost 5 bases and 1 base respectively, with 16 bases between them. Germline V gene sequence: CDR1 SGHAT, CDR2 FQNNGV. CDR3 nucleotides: TGTGCCAGCAGCCAAAACTGGGGCTCCGGCACAGATACGCAGTATTTT. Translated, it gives CASSQNWGSGTDTQYF. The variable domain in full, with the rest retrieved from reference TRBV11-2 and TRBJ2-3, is EAGVAQSPRYKIIEKRQSVAFWCNPISGHATLYWYQQILGQGPKLLIQFQNNGVVDDSQLPKDRFSAERLKGVDSTLKIQPAKLEDSAVYLCASSQNWGSGTDTQYFGPGTRLTVL.